This T cell receptor beta chain derives from a study of control samples from healthy donors and cancer patients. V lost 6 bases to trimming and J lost 4 bases; unmatched junction nucleotides: 5. The CDR3 runs to 14 residues. Germline CDR1 and CDR2: SNHLY and FYNNEI. Measured with immunoSEQ multiplex PCR; TCRdb has only the in-frame clones, and not every one. The sample contains 75,000 to 90,000 clones, under 90% of which appear only once. Sequenced: blood. The TCR originated in a woman aged 40 to 50 in good health. This chain uses TRBV2 with TRBJ1-3, with 8 nucleotides matching TRBD1. The CDR3 DNA reads as TGTGCCAGCAGCGTACAGGGGGAAGGAAACACCATATATTTT. Translation gives CASSVQGEGNTIYF. Looking up the rest from reference TRBV2 and TRBJ1-3 gives the full variable domain: EPEVTQTPSHQVTQMGQEVILRCVPISNHLYFYWYRQILGQKVEFLVSFYNNEISEKSEIFDDQFSVERPDGSNFTLKIRSTKLEDSAMYFCASSVQGEGNTIYFGEGSWLTVV.